The text below deals with one T cell receptor beta chain. The data are from a study of T cell changes during pregnancy in multiple sclerosis. Assay used: immunoSEQ multiplex PCR; TCRdb lists only in-frame clones, some missing. The sample has some 60,000 clones; roughly 90% are singletons. Germline V lookup: CDR1 SGDLS, CDR2 YYNGEE. The CDR3 totals 16 residues. V dropped 3 bases and J dropped 0 bases, with 14 bases sitting between them. The TCR was taken from a female donor in good health, enrolled as a control in a pregnancy study. The input for sequencing was peripheral blood, taken in the first trimester of pregnancy. This chain links TRBV9 with TRBJ2-3; D possibly corresponds to TRBD2 (5 bases). CDR3 sequence: CASSAPDSVSTDTQYF. CDR3 DNA sequence: TGTGCCAGCAGCGCCCCAGATAGCGTAAGCACAGATACGCAGTATTTT.